These 26 T cell receptor beta chains were all obtained from the same sample, sequenced in a study of blood T cell repertoires in COVID-19. Sequenced by immunoSEQ multiplex PCR; TCRdb stores in-frame clones only, minus some. Found here are approximately 270,000 clones, over 75% of them singletons; the top ten hold about 1.6%. The sample was PBMCs or T cells enriched from blood (not recorded which). These receptors were taken from a man aged 35 to 55 who had recovered from COVID-19.

This chain links TRBV6-2 or TRBV6-3 with TRBJ2-1; TRBD1 matches at 8 bases. The CDR3 length is 15 residues. The trim removed 3 bases at V and 3 bases at J, leaving 4 bases unmatched. CDR1 MNHEY and CDR2 SVGEGT come from the germline V gene. CDR3 residues: CASSYRQGFYNEQFF. The CDR3 coding sequence is TGTGCCAGCAGTTATAGACAGGGGTTCTACAATGAGCAGTTCTTC.

The chain carries TRBV7-3 and TRBJ2-1; TRBD2 agrees at 15 bases. CDR3 size: 16 residues. The ends lost 5 bases at V and 9 bases at J; junction bases unmatched: 8. The germline V gene has CDR1 SGHTA and CDR2 FQGTGA. CDR3 sequence (DNA): TGTGCCAGCAGCCCCAGGACTAGCGGGGGGGCGGGTGAGCAGTTCTTC. Translated, it gives CASSPRTSGGAGEQFF.

This clone was recorded once. The chain is built from TRBV30 and TRBJ1-2, with D perhaps matching TRBD1 (5 bases). Looked up from germline, CDR1 is GTSNPN and CDR2 is SVGIG (reference sequence). V was trimmed by 1 base and J by 4 bases, leaving 10 bases between them. This CDR3 has 13 amino acids. This CDR3 is CAWSEGQVYGYTF. DNA of the CDR3: TGTGCCTGGAGTGAGGGGCAGGTCTATGGCTACACCTTC.

The chain employs TRBV9 and TRBJ2-7, with 9 bases lining up with TRBD1. The germline V gene has CDR1 SGDLS and CDR2 YYNGEE. This CDR3 comprises 14 residues. V shed 7 bases and J 3 bases; nucleotides not matched to a gene: 8. CDR3 sequence (DNA): TGTGCCAGCCAACCCGGGGACAGGGACTACGAGCAGTACTTC. Translating it yields CASQPGDRDYEQYF.

This chain links TRBV6-5 with TRBJ1-1, with 8 bases that match TRBD1. After removal of 5 bases from V and 5 bases from J, the junction contained 10 bases not matched to a gene. CDR3 length equals 15 residues. CDR1 MNHEY and CDR2 SVGAGI come from the germline V gene. The CDR3 coding sequence is TGTGCCAGCAGTCCATACGGGACAGGTCGTACTGAAGCTTTCTTT. Protein product: CASSPYGTGRTEAFF.

The CDR3 is CATSIRTGQGYTF. The DNA for the CDR3 is TGTGCCACCAGCATTCGGACAGGTCAGGGCTACACCTTC. The chain links TRBV15 to TRBJ1-2; 7 bases align to TRBD1. The CDR3 length is 13 residues. With 4 bases clipped from V and 8 bases from J, the junction kept 7 bases outside the gene matches. CDR1 and CDR2 from the germline V gene are LNHNV and YYDKDF (reference sequence).

The V and J genes are TRBV6-2 or TRBV6-3 and TRBJ1-1; 8 nucleotides line up with TRBD1. Trimming removed 4 bases from V and 4 bases from J; junction bases left unmatched: 8. Looked up from germline, CDR1 is MNHEY and CDR2 is SVGEGT. The CDR3 length is 15 residues. The CDR3 protein is CASSSSSRGLTEAFF. CDR3 DNA sequence: TGTGCCAGCAGTTCGTCGTCCAGGGGGCTCACTGAAGCTTTCTTT.

The rearrangement uses TRBV27 and TRBJ2-1; 8 bases are shared with TRBD1. CDR1 is MNHEY, CDR2 SMNVEV, per germline (reference sequence). After removal of 4 bases from V and 10 bases from J, the junction contained 9 bases not matched to a gene. CDR3 size: 14 residues. CDR3 in amino acids: CASSSWTGKDEQFF. The CDR3 DNA reads as TGTGCCAGCAGTTCCTGGACAGGGAAGGACGAGCAGTTCTTC.

This clone was counted a single time. The genes are TRBV12-3 or TRBV12-4 and TRBJ2-1, with 11 bases lining up with TRBD2. The V gene end was trimmed by 5 bases and the J gene end by 14 bases; junction bases not matched to a gene: 2. The CDR3 loop spans 11 amino acids. The CDR3 DNA follows: TGTGCCAGCAGTGGTAGCGGGGGGGAGTTCTTC. Encoded protein: CASSGSGGEFF.

The rearrangement uses TRBV19 and TRBJ2-3; TRBD2 matches at 12 bases. Germline assignment: CDR1 LNHDA and CDR2 SQIVND (reference sequence). The length of the CDR3 is 16 residues. Germline trimming cut 5 bases from V and 3 bases from J; bases unmatched to any gene: 6. CDR3 sequence reads: CASSLTSGGSTDTQYF. The CDR3 DNA follows: TGTGCCAGTAGTCTCACTAGCGGGGGGAGTACAGATACGCAGTATTTT.

This clone was counted many times. The chain is built from TRBV2 and TRBJ2-2; TRBD2 matches 7 bases. This CDR3 contains 15 residues. In germline, CDR1 is SNHLY, CDR2 FYNNEI. Unmatched junction bases numbered 10, after V lost 8 bases and J lost 4 bases. This CDR3 is CASEAPGGTTGELFF. The CDR3 DNA follows: TGTGCCAGCGAGGCTCCGGGAGGTACCACCGGGGAGCTGTTTTTT.

This clone was counted many times. J is TRBJ2-7 and V is TRBV9; the D gene is possibly TRBD1 (5 bases). This CDR3 spans 14 amino acids. Per the germline V gene, CDR1 is SGDLS and CDR2 is YYNGEE. Trimming removed 3 bases from V and 3 bases from J, with 13 bases in between. The CDR3 sequence: CASSADSENYEQYF. CDR3 bases: TGTGCCAGCAGCGCCGACAGCGAAAACTACGAGCAGTACTTC. The whole variable domain, filled in from reference TRBV9 and TRBJ2-7, reads DSGVTQTPKHLITATGQRVTLRCSPRSGDLSVYWYQQSLDQGLQFLIQYYNGEERAKGNILERFSAQQFPDLHSELNLSSLELGDSALYFCASSADSENYEQYFGPGTRLTVT.

This rearrangement joins TRBV10-3 to TRBJ1-2; 8 nucleotides align to TRBD1. The V gene's germline CDR1 is ENHRY and CDR2 SYGVKD. This CDR3 has 14 residues. The V gene end was trimmed by 4 bases and the J gene end by 2 bases; junction bases not matched to a gene: 3. The CDR3 DNA sequence: TGTGCCATCAGTGGGGGACAGGCCAACTATGGCTACACCTTC. Translated, it gives CAISGGQANYGYTF.

This clone was observed a single time. The chain is built from TRBV21-1 and TRBJ2-1; the listed D gene, TRBD1, was not tested against the DNA. TRBV21-1 is recorded as a pseudogene. This CDR3 region has 14 residues. CDR3 nucleotide sequence: TGTGCCAGCAGCAAAGCTAGAACAGGGAGTGAGCAGTTCTTC. Translated, it gives CASSKARTGSEQFF.

The sample holds one count of this clone. CDR3 DNA sequence: TGTGCCAGCAGCCAGTCCGACAGGCAGGGGACTGAAGCTTTCTTT. The encoded protein is CASSQSDRQGTEAFF. The rearrangement links TRBV3-1 (or the pseudogene TRBV3-2) to TRBJ1-1; possible D gene TRBD1, 6 bases. Trimming took off 3 bases at V and 5 bases at J, with 16 bases between the two ends. Germline assignment: CDR1 LGHDT and CDR2 YNNKEL (reference sequence). The CDR3 runs 15 residues.

The genes are TRBV6-5 and TRBJ1-5; D call uncertain. CDR3 length equals 13 residues. In germline, CDR1 is MNHEY, CDR2 SVGAGI. Trimming took off 0 bases at V and 4 bases at J, with 4 bases between the two ends. The DNA of the CDR3 is TGTGCCAGCAGTTACTCGGAGAATCAGCCCCAGCATTTT. It yields the protein CASSYSENQPQHF.

The chain combines TRBV19 with TRBJ2-1, with 9 bases aligning to TRBD2. V dropped 9 bases and J dropped 10; count of bases not matched to a gene: 13. Germline V gene lookup returns CDR1 LNHDA and CDR2 SQIVND (reference sequence). The CDR3 contains 14 residues. The CDR3 sequence: CASKGREGRPEQFF. DNA for the CDR3: TGTGCCAGCAAGGGGCGGGAGGGCCGACCCGAGCAGTTCTTC. The variable domain in full, with the rest retrieved from reference TRBV19 and TRBJ2-1, is DGGITQSPKYLFRKEGQNVTLSCEQNLNHDAMYWYRQDPGQGLRLIYYSQIVNDFQKGDIAEGYSVSREKKESFPLTVTSAQKNPTAFYLCASKGREGRPEQFFGPGTRLTVL.

This clone was counted a few times. The V and J genes are TRBV15 and TRBJ1-5; the D gene is possibly TRBD1 (6 bases). This CDR3 region has 14 residues. V lost 3 bases and J 5 bases, leaving 11 bases between the germline ends. CDR1 and CDR2 (germline): LNHNV, YYDKDF (reference sequence). CDR3 sequence reads: CATSRTGVDQPQHF. In DNA, the CDR3 is TGTGCCACCAGCAGGACAGGAGTTGATCAGCCCCAGCATTTT.

On this clone: Other DNA sequences in the sample encode the same CDR3. The rearrangement joins TRBV3-1 (or the pseudogene TRBV3-2) to TRBJ1-4; 7 positions agree with TRBD1. Germline CDR1 reads LGHDT; CDR2 reads YNNKEL (reference sequence). Trimming took 4 bases from V and 8 from J; bases not matched to a gene: 1. The CDR3 contains 12 residues. The CDR3 sequence: CASSRDSEKLFF. The CDR3 coding sequence is TGTGCCAGCAGCCGGGACAGCGAAAAACTGTTTTTT.

The chain links TRBV19 to TRBJ2-4; D perhaps matches TRBD2 (6 bases). V was clipped by 6 bases and J by 3 bases, with 15 bases between them. This CDR3 spans 15 amino acids. Germline CDR1 and CDR2: LNHDA and SQIVND (reference sequence). CDR3 nucleotides: TGTGCCAGTAGCGGGAGATATGGGGACAAAAACATTCAGTACTTC. Its protein is CASSGRYGDKNIQYF.

This clone has only one observation. The chain has TRBV7-6 and TRBJ1-1; D is perhaps TRBD1 (5 bases). The V end lost 1 base, the J end lost 4 bases, and 22 bases lay between the germline ends. Germline V lookup: CDR1 SGHVS, CDR2 FNYEAQ. The CDR3 runs to 18 residues. The CDR3 reads CASSLENGTGGVRTEAFF. Written as DNA, the CDR3 is TGTGCCAGCAGCTTAGAGAATGGAACGGGGGGAGTACGCACTGAAGCTTTCTTT.

The chain joins TRBV12-5 to TRBJ1-1; unclear D gene. CDR3 size: 17 residues. Germline lookup yields CDR1 LGHNT and CDR2 FRNRAP. Trimming removed 1 base from V and 1 base from J, with 16 bases in between. The CDR3, as DNA: TGTGCTAGTGGTTTGGGGGGTGTTGGGAGGACGAACACTGAAGCTTTCTTT. Encoded protein: CASGLGGVGRTNTEAFF.

V usage is TRBV6-2 or TRBV6-3 and J usage is TRBJ2-3; TRBD1 matches at 7 bases. The CDR3 has 15 amino acids. Trimming took 6 bases from V and 6 from J; bases not matched to a gene: 12. Germline CDR1 is MNHEY and CDR2 is SVGEGT. CDR3 loop: CASSLGQQPLDTQYF. The CDR3 nucleotides read TGTGCCAGCAGCCTGGGACAGCAGCCTCTTGATACGCAGTATTTT.

CDR3 sequence reads: CAWSVLLAPVGTQYF. The CDR3 bases are TGTGCCTGGAGTGTACTCCTAGCCCCGGTGGGGACCCAGTACTTC. This chain links TRBV30 with TRBJ2-5, with a possible D match to TRBD2 (5 bases). CDR3 length equals 15 residues. The germline CDR1 and CDR2 sequences are GTSNPN and SVGIG (reference sequence). With 0 bases removed from V and 7 bases from J, the gap between germline ends came to 18 bases.

This chain connects TRBV4-2 to TRBJ2-7; TRBD2 matches 11 bases. The CDR3 spans 20 residues. Germline-derived CDR1 and CDR2 are LGHNA and YNFKEQ. Trimming took 1 base from V and 1 from J; bases not matched to a gene: 15. For the CDR3, the DNA is TGTGCCAGCAGCCAAGTTTTGGTTAGCGGGAGGGCCGCGGCGTCCTACGAGCAGTACTTC. It encodes CASSQVLVSGRAAASYEQYF.

J is TRBJ2-1 and V is TRBV2; D is ambiguous. Deletions cut 3 bases from V and 10 bases from J, with 10 bases between. Germline loops: CDR1 SNHLY, CDR2 FYNNEI. This CDR3 has 12 residues. CDR3 region: CASSDPTPEQFF. As DNA, the CDR3 is TGTGCCAGCAGTGACCCAACTCCGGAGCAGTTCTTC.